This T cell receptor (beta chain) was obtained from a study of blood T cell repertoires in COVID-19. Study at large: COVID-19 samples, acute and convalescent, were from the United States, Italy and Spain. Nucleic acid was either cDNA or gDNA, and it came from T cells, B-cell-depleted T cells, or PBMCs.

Per the original methods: Reference gene primers were amplified, and this amplification served to estimate nucleated cell counts. The protocol was immunoSEQ multiplex PCR, while the TCRdb copy is restricted to in-frame clones and leaves out a portion. The DNA was the basis for D and trimming; V, J and clone size are from that table. The sample includes tens of thousands of clones, around 91% of them seen just once. The sequencing input was peripheral blood. This receptor was obtained from a middle-aged man with acute or convalescent COVID-19.

CDR3 bases: TGTGCCAGCAGTCAGGATATGAACACTGAAGCTTTCTTT. Protein product: CASSQDMNTEAFF. This chain joins TRBV6-5 and TRBJ1-1; D gene unclear. This CDR3 comprises 13 residues. Trimming took off 5 bases at V and 0 bases at J, with 7 bases between the two ends. The germline gives CDR1 MNHEY, CDR2 SVGAGI.